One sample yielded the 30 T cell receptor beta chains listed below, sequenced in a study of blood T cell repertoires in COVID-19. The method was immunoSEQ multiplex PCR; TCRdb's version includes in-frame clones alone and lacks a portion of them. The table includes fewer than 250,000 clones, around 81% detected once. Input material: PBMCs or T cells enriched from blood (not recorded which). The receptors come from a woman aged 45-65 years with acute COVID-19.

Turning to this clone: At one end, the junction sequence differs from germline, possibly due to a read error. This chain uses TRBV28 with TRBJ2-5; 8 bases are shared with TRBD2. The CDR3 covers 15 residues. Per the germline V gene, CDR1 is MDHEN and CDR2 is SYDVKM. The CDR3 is CPSSFLRGGGQTQYF. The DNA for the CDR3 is TGTCCCAGCAGTTTTCTCCGGGGGGGCGGGCAGACCCAGTACTTC.

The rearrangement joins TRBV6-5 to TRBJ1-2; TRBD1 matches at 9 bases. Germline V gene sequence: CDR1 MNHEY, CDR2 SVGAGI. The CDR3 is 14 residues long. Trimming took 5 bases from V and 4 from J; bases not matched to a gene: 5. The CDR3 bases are TGTGCCAGCAGTCACGGGACAGGGCCCTATGGCTACACCTTC. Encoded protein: CASSHGTGPYGYTF.

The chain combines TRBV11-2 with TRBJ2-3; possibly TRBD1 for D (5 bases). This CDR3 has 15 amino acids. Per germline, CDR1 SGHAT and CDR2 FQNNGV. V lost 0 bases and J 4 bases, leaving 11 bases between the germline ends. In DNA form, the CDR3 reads TGTGCCAGCAGCTTAGACGCAGGGAATGCAGATACGCAGTATTTT. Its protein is CASSLDAGNADTQYF.

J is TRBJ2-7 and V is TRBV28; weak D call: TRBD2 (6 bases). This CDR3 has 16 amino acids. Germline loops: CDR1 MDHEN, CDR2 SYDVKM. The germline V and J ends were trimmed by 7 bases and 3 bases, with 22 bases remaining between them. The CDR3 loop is CASTDARGGGYYEQYF. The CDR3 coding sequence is TGTGCCAGCACCGATGCGAGGGGAGGAGGCTACTACGAGCAGTACTTC.

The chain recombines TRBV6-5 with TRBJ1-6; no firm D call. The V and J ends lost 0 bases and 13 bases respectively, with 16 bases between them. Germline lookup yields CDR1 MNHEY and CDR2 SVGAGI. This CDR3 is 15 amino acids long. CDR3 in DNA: TGTGCCAGCAGTTACTCGATGGAGGCCGTGGCGCCCCTCCACTTT. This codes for CASSYSMEAVAPLHF.

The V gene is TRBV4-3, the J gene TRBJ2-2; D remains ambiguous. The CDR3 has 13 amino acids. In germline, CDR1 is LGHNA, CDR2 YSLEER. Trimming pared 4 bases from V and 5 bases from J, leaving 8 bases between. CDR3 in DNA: TGCGCCAGCAGCCCACGCACAACCGGGGAGCTGTTTTTT. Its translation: CASSPRTTGELFF.

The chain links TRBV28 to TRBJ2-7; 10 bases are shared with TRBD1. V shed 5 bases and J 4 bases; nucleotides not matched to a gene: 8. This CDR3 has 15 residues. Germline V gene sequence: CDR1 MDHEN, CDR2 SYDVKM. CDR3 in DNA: TGTGCCAGCAGTCCCGGACAGGGGGGAAGGTACGAGCAGTACTTC. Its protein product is CASSPGQGGRYEQYF.

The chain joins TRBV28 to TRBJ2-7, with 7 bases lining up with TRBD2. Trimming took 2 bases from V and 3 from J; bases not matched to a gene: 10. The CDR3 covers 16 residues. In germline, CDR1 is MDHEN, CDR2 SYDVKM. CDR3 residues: CASSLAPAGPVYEQYF. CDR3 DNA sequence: TGTGCCAGCAGTTTAGCCCCAGCGGGACCGGTCTACGAGCAGTACTTC.

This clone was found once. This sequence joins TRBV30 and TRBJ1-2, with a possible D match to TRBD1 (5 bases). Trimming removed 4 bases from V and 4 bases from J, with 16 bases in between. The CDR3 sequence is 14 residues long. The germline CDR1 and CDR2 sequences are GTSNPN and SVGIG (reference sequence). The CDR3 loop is CAWIRAGVSYGYTF. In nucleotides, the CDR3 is TGTGCCTGGATCAGGGCAGGCGTTTCCTATGGCTACACCTTC.

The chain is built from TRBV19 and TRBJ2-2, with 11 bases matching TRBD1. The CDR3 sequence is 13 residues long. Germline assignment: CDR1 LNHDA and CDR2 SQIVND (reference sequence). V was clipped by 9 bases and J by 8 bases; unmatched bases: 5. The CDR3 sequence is CASRDRGAGELFF. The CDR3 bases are TGTGCCAGCCGGGACAGGGGGGCTGGGGAGCTGTTTTTT.

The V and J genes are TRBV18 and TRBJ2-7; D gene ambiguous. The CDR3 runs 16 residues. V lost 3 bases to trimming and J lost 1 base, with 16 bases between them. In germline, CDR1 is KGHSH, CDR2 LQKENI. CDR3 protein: CASSPGFQVRSYEQYF. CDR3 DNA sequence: TGTGCCAGCTCACCCGGTTTTCAGGTTAGATCCTACGAGCAGTACTTC.

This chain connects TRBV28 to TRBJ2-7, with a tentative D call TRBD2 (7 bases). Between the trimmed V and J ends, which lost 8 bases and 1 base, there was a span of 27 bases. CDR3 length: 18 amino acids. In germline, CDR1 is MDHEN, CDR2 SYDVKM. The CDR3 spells CASLPGGGRWAESYEQYF. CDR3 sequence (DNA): TGTGCCAGCCTCCCTGGGGGGGGGCGGTGGGCCGAGTCCTACGAGCAGTACTTC. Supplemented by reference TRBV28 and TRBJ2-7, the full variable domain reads DVKVTQSSRYLVKRTGEKVFLECVQDMDHENMFWYRQDPGLGLRLIYFSYDVKMKEKGDIPEGYSVSREKKERFSLILESASTNQTSMYLCASLPGGGRWAESYEQYFGPGTRLTVT.

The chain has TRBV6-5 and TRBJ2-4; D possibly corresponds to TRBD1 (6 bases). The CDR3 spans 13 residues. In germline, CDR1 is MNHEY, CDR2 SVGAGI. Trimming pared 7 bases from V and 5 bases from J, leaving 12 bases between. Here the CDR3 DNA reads TGTGCCAGCATTGGGGGCACCCAAAACATTCAGTACTTC. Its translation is CASIGGTQNIQYF.

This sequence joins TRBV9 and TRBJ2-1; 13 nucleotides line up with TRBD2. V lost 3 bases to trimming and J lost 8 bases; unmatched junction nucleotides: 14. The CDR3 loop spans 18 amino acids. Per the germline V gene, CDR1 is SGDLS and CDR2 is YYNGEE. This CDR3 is CASSEKPPGTSGTHEQFF. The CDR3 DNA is TGTGCCAGCAGCGAAAAACCTCCCGGGACTAGCGGGACCCATGAGCAGTTCTTC.

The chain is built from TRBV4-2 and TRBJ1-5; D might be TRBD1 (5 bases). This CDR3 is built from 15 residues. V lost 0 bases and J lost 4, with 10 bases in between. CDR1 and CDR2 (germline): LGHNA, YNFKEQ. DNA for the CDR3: TGTGCCAGCAGCCAAGAATCGACAGTAAATCAGCCCCAGCATTTT. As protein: CASSQESTVNQPQHF.

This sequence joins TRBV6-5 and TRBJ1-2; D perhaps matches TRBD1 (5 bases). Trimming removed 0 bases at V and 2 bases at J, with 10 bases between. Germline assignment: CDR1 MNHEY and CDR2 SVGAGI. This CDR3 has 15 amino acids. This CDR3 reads CASSYSSTGNYGYTF. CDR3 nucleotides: TGTGCCAGCAGTTACTCGTCCACAGGAAACTATGGCTACACCTTC.

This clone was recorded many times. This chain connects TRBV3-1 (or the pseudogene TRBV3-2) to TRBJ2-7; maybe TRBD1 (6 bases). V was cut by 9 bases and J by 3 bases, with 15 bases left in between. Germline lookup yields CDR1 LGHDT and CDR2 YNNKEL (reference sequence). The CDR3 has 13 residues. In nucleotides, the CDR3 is TGTGCCAGTGCGAGAACCAGGGGCTACGAGCAGTACTTC. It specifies CASARTRGYEQYF.

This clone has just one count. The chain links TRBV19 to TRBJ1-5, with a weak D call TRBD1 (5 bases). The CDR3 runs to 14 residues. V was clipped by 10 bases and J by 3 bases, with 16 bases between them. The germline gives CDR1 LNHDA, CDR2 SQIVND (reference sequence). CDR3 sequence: CATKPDSSNQPQHF. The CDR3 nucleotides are TGTGCCACCAAACCAGACAGCTCCAATCAGCCCCAGCATTTT. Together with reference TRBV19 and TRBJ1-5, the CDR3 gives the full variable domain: DGGITQSPKYLFRKEGQNVTLSCEQNLNHDAMYWYRQDPGQGLRLIYYSQIVNDFQKGDIAEGYSVSREKKESFPLTVTSAQKNPTAFYLCATKPDSSNQPQHFGDGTRLSIL.

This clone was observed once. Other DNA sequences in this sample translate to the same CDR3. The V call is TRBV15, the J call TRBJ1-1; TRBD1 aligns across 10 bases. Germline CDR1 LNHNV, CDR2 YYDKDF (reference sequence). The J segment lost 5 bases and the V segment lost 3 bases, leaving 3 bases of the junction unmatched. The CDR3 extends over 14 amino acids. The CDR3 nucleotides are TGTGCCACCAGCAGGGACAGGGGGGGGACTGAAGCTTTCTTT. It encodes CATSRDRGGTEAFF.

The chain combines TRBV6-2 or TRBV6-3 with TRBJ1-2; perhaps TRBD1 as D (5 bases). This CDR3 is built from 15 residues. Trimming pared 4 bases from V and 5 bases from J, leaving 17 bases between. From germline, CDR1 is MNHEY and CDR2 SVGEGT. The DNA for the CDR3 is TGTGCCAGCAGTTGGCGTACGGGAGGGGCTTATGGCTACACCTTC. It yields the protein CASSWRTGGAYGYTF.

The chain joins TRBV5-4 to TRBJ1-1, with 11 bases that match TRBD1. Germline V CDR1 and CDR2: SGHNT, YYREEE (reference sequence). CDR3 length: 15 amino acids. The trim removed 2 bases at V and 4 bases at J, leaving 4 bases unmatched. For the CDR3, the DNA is TGTGCCAGCAGCTTCGGGACAGGGGGAGGCACTGAAGCTTTCTTT. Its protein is CASSFGTGGGTEAFF.

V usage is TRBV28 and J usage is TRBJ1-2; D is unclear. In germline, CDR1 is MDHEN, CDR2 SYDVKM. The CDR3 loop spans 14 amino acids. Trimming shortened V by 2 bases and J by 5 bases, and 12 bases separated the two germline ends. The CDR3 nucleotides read TGTGCCAGCAGTTTAGGCAGTCTACTATATGGCTACACCTTC. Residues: CASSLGSLLYGYTF.

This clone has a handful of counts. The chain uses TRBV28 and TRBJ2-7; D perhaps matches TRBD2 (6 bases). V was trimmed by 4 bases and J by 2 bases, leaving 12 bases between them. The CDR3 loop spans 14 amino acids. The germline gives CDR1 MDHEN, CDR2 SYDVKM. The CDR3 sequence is CASSSIAAPYEQYF. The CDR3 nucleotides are TGTGCCAGCAGTTCAATAGCGGCTCCCTACGAGCAGTACTTC.

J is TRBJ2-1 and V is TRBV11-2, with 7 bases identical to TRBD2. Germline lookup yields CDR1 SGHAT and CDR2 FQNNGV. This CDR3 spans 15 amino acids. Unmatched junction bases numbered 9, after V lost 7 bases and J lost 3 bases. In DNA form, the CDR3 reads TGTGCCAGCACTAGTGGTCTAGCGGACTACAATGAGCAGTTCTTC. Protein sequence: CASTSGLADYNEQFF. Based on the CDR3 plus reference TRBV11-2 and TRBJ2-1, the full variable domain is EAGVAQSPRYKIIEKRQSVAFWCNPISGHATLYWYQQILGQGPKLLIQFQNNGVVDDSQLPKDRFSAERLKGVDSTLKIQPAKLEDSAVYLCASTSGLADYNEQFFGPGTRLTVL.

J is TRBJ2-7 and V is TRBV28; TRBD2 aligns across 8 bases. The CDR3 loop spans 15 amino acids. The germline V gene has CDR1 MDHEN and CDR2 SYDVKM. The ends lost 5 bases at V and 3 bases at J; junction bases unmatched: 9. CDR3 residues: CASSTGTSGVYEQYF. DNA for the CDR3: TGTGCCAGCAGTACCGGGACTAGTGGAGTCTACGAGCAGTACTTC. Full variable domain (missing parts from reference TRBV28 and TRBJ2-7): DVKVTQSSRYLVKRTGEKVFLECVQDMDHENMFWYRQDPGLGLRLIYFSYDVKMKEKGDIPEGYSVSREKKERFSLILESASTNQTSMYLCASSTGTSGVYEQYFGPGTRLTVT.

CDR3 sequence reads: CASSLDRGNSPLHF. CDR3 nucleotides: TGTGCCAGCAGCTTGGACAGGGGGAATTCACCCCTCCACTTT. The chain couples TRBV7-2 to TRBJ1-6; 10 bases map to TRBD1. The V and J ends lost 3 bases and 7 bases, in that order; junction bases with no gene match: 0. CDR3 size: 14 residues. Germline V gene data show CDR1 as SGHTA and CDR2 as FQGNSA.

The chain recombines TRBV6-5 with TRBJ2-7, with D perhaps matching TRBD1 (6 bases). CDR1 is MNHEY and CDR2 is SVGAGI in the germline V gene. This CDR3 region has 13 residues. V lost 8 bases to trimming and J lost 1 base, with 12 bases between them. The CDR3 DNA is TGTGCCAGCGGACAGCACGGATCCTACGAGCAGTACTTC. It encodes CASGQHGSYEQYF.

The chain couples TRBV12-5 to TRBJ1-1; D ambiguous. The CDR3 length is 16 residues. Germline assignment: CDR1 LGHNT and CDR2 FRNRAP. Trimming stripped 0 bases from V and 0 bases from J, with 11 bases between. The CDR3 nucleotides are TGTGCTAGTGGTTTGGTCGTTGGCGGAGTGAACACTGAAGCTTTCTTT. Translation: CASGLVVGGVNTEAFF.

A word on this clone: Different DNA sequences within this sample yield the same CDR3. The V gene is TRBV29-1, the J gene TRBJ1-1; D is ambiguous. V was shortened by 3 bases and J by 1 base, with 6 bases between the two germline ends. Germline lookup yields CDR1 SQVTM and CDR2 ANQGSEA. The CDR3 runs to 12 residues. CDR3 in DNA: TGCAGCGTTGATCCCGGGAACACTGAAGCTTTCTTT. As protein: CSVDPGNTEAFF.

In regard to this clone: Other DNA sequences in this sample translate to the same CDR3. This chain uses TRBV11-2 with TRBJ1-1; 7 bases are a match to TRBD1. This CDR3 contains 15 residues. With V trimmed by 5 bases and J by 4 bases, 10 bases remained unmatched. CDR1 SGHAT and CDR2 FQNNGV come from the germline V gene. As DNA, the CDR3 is TGTGCCAGCAGCCCCCGACAGGGTTTGAGCACTGAAGCTTTCTTT. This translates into CASSPRQGLSTEAFF.